This T cell receptor (beta chain) was obtained from a study of T cells expressing NK-cell markers (dated by TCRdb to 2019 to 2021). About the investigation overall: TCR beta-chain repertoires were profiled in sorted CD3+CD56+NKG2C+, CD3+CD56+NKG2C- and CD3+CD56-NKG2C+ T-cell subsets from about 8 donors. Among the eight sequenced donors, seven were HCMV-seropositive and one was HCMV-seronegative. The eight sequenced donors were randomly selected healthy volunteers, three men and five women. Illumina HiSeq 2000/2500, MiSeq or NextSeq was used to sequence libraries as 2 x 150 bp reads.

Regarding this clonotype: Its antigen specificity is not known.

To determine HCMV serostatus, a commercial ELISA kit was used to detect HCMV-specific IgG in serum. Ficoll density gradient centrifugation was used to isolate peripheral blood mononuclear cells from blood. CDR1 DFQATT and CDR2 SNEGSKA were looked up in the germline V gene (reference sequence). The cysteine opens and the phenylalanine closes a CDR3 of 13 amino acids. The coding DNA is unavailable. On the study overall, not on this receptor specifically: Whether the expanded NKG2C-expressing T cell clones were specific for HCMV antigens was left unclear. In 5 to 7 donors, the dominant CD3+CD56+NKG2C+ clonotypes were found to rank among the top 10 CD8+ clonotypes and to make up roughly 1.0-7.5% of CD8+ T cells. Those dominant clonotypes were again the most abundant among CD3+CD56-NKG2C+ cells in a few donors, at roughly 28.3-60.1%.

The sequencing machine was an Illumina HiSeq 2000. 5'RACE template switching, by which a universal primer site and unique molecular identifiers were added, was used to make TCR beta cDNA libraries. Priming for cDNA synthesis came from the TCR beta constant segment, and two successive PCR amplification steps followed. The paper's processing steps were these. MIGEC was used to demultiplex reads and group the reads by UMI, and MiTCR was used to assemble and quantify clonotypes. Only TCR cDNA sequences supported by at least two reads were kept to exclude erroneous sequences. The tcR package was used for downstream repertoire analysis, and clonotypes were matched across fractions by CDR3 nucleotide sequence plus V segment. VDJmatch was used to annotate antigen specificity against VDJdb, with one amino acid substitution allowed in CDR3. TCRdb reprocessed the public reads and reports one entry per CDR3 protein sequence, without DNA. TCRdb, not the original authors, processed these V and J calls. The sample's table covers 200,000 to 300,000 distinct CDR3 sequences. The top ten clones comprise around 3.9% of the sample.

Sequences were obtained from blood T cells: a sorted CD56 or NKG2C T cell subset, CD4+ or CD8+ T cells, or bulk PBMC T cells (not recorded which). The receptor's source is a woman aged 18 to 69 in good health. This chain joins TRBV20-1 to TRBJ2-3; TCRdb calls TRBD1, which cannot be checked without DNA. For the CDR3, the sequence is CSARRGLTDTQYF.